Below are 14 T cell receptor beta chains sequenced from a single sample in a study of Ad26.COV2.S vaccination and SARS-CoV-2 variants. Treatment noted: around 19 received Ad26.COV2.S at low or high dose, single or two shots; several received placebo; per-sample allocation not given. Samples analyzed were those drawn on day 63 after the first vaccine or placebo injection. Assay: immunoSEQ multiplex PCR; the TCRdb copy retains only in-frame clones and omits some. The sample consists of over 400,000 clones, about 90% of them appearing once. This specimen was peripheral blood, taken in a trial of Ad26.COV2.S vaccine versus placebo. Receptors originate from a person aged 18-65 years who received the Ad26.COV2.S COVID-19 vaccine or a placebo.

The chain uses TRBV13 and TRBJ2-1; 9 bases map to TRBD2. The CDR3 is 15 amino acids. The ends lost 5 bases at V and 1 base at J; junction bases unmatched: 3. Germline V CDR1 and CDR2: PRHDT, FYEKMQ (reference sequence). CDR3 region: CASSISGGSYNEQFF. In DNA form, the CDR3 reads TGTGCCAGCAGCATTAGCGGGGGTTCCTACAATGAGCAGTTCTTC.

The V and J genes are TRBV25-1 and TRBJ1-2, with D possibly matching TRBD1 (6 bases). In germline, CDR1 is MGHDK, CDR2 SYGVNS. This CDR3 contains 12 residues. Deletions cut 9 bases from V and 7 bases from J, with 15 bases between. CDR3 nucleotide sequence: TGTGCCAGTTTTCAGGGGTTTCGTGGCTACACCTTC. Protein sequence: CASFQGFRGYTF.

This clone turned up a few times. The V gene is TRBV6-4, the J gene TRBJ2-1; unclear D gene. There are 14 residues in the CDR3. CDR1 and CDR2 (germline): MRHNA, SNTAGT. Trimming stripped 0 bases from V and 5 bases from J, with 8 bases between. The CDR3 coding sequence is TGTGCCAGCAGTGACTCATTAGATAACAATGAGCAGTTCTTC. It is translated as CASSDSLDNNEQFF.

This clone was counted once. V is TRBV6-2 or TRBV6-3 and J is TRBJ2-7; D might be TRBD2 (5 bases). Between the trimmed V and J ends, which lost 4 bases and 3 bases, there was a span of 10 bases. The CDR3 spans 13 residues. Germline assignment: CDR1 MNHEY and CDR2 SVGEGT. In DNA, the CDR3 is TGTGCCAGCAGTTTTGGACTCCTCTACGAGCAGTACTTC. It codes for CASSFGLLYEQYF.

This chain links TRBV6-2 or TRBV6-3 with TRBJ1-5; D is undetermined. CDR3 length: 14 amino acids. Trimming took off 5 bases at V and 1 base at J, with 9 bases between the two ends. Germline V lookup: CDR1 MNHEY, CDR2 SVGEGT. The CDR3 DNA sequence: TGTGCCAGCAGTCCCATAAGGAGCAATCAGCCCCAGCATTTT. Encoded protein: CASSPIRSNQPQHF.

V gene TRBV7-2 combines with J gene TRBJ1-1; the match to TRBD1 covers 7 bases. The CDR3 is made up of 15 amino acids. Germline V CDR1 and CDR2: SGHTA, FQGNSA. V lost 4 bases, J lost 4 bases, and 9 bases stayed unmatched. The CDR3 loop is CASSSRQGTGTEAFF. The CDR3 DNA is TGTGCCAGCAGCTCTAGACAGGGCACCGGCACTGAAGCTTTCTTT. Based on the CDR3 plus reference TRBV7-2 and TRBJ1-1, the full variable domain is GAGVSQSPSNKVTEKGKDVELRCDPISGHTALYWYRQSLGQGLEFLIYFQGNSAPDKSGLPSDRFSAERTGGSVSTLTIQRTQQEDSAVYLCASSSRQGTGTEAFFGQGTRLTVV.

J is TRBJ2-3 and V is TRBV5-6; tentative D call: TRBD2 (7 bases). The CDR3 totals 16 residues. CDR1 SGHDT and CDR2 YYEEEE come from the germline V gene. Trimming took 4 bases from V and 2 from J, leaving 17 bases between them. The CDR3, as DNA: TGTGCCAGCAGCCCCCCTAGGGGGGGGTTCACAGATACGCAGTATTTT. Its translation is CASSPPRGGFTDTQYF. Together with reference TRBV5-6 and TRBJ2-3, the CDR3 gives the full variable domain: DAGVTQSPTHLIKTRGQQVTLRCSPKSGHDTVSWYQQALGQGPQFIFQYYEEEERQRGNFPDRFSGHQFPNYSSELNVNALLLGDSALYLCASSPPRGGFTDTQYFGPGTRLTVL.

The rearrangement joins TRBV6-2 or TRBV6-3 to TRBJ2-1, with 10 bases lining up with TRBD1. The CDR3 length is 15 residues. J gave up 2 bases and V 5 bases, and 3 bases lay outside the gene matches. CDR1 and CDR2 from the germline V gene are MNHEY and SVGEGT. CDR3 coding DNA: TGTGCCAGCAGTGAGGGACAGGGGACCTACAATGAGCAGTTCTTC. Translated: CASSEGQGTYNEQFF.

V gene TRBV28 combines with J gene TRBJ1-5; D perhaps matches TRBD1 (5 bases). The germline gives CDR1 MDHEN, CDR2 SYDVKM. CDR3 length: 13 residues. V lost 6 bases and J lost 6, with 12 bases in between. The CDR3 is CASRSAGFQPQHF. The DNA for the CDR3 is TGTGCCAGCAGGTCAGCAGGGTTTCAGCCCCAGCATTTT.

V usage is TRBV7-6 and J usage is TRBJ2-5; D gene uncertain. The CDR3 extends over 15 amino acids. Looked up from germline, CDR1 is SGHVS and CDR2 is FNYEAQ. V dropped 6 bases and J dropped 2 bases, with 16 bases sitting between them. This chain's CDR3 is CASSQNQVNQETQYF. For the CDR3, the DNA is TGTGCCAGCAGTCAAAACCAAGTTAATCAAGAGACCCAGTACTTC.

This chain connects TRBV6-1 to TRBJ2-7; TRBD1 agrees at 7 bases. The junction had 5 bases not matched to a gene; V was cut back by 3 bases and J by 3 bases. The CDR3 totals 14 residues. The germline gives CDR1 MNHNS, CDR2 SASEGT. This CDR3 reads CASSDPGTVYEQYF. The CDR3 DNA reads as TGTGCCAGCAGTGACCCCGGGACAGTCTACGAGCAGTACTTC.

The gene calls are TRBV28 and TRBJ2-5; 15 bases map to TRBD2. CDR3 length: 18 amino acids. With 2 bases clipped from V and 3 bases from J, the junction kept 7 bases outside the gene matches. From germline, CDR1 is MDHEN and CDR2 SYDVKM. The CDR3 loop reads CASSLRGTSGGRKETQYF. The CDR3 coding sequence is TGTGCCAGCAGTTTAAGAGGGACTAGCGGGGGGCGTAAAGAGACCCAGTACTTC.

The CDR3 loop is CASSQRAEETQYF. Here the CDR3 DNA reads TGCGCCAGCAGCCAACGGGCAGAAGAGACCCAGTACTTC. The genes are TRBV4-3 and TRBJ2-5; no clear D. This CDR3 is built from 13 residues. Trimming shortened V by 2 bases and J by 3 bases, and 7 bases separated the two germline ends. Per the germline V gene, CDR1 is LGHNA and CDR2 is YSLEER.

The chain uses TRBV7-2 and TRBJ2-7; 10 nucleotides agree with TRBD2. Germline V lookup: CDR1 SGHTA, CDR2 FQGNSA. Unmatched junction bases numbered 1, after V lost 0 bases and J lost 2 bases. The CDR3 spans 15 residues. CDR3: CASSLAAGGTYEQYF. In DNA, the CDR3 is TGTGCCAGCAGCTTAGCAGCGGGGGGGACCTACGAGCAGTACTTC.